This T cell receptor beta chain was sequenced during a study of cytomegalovirus exposure and HLA in healthy donors (dated by TCRdb to 2016 to 2017). As for the study more broadly: An earlier analysis of roughly 570 of the donors reported roughly 300 Gb of sequence data and 117 million unique TCR beta sequences obtained from roughly 170 million T cells. Roughly 320 gigabases of sequencing data and about 92 million unique TCR sequences made up an early release that covered around 640 HLA-typed donors. Of the roughly 410 genotyped donors, less than 85% were placed in the genetic ancestry cluster associated with self-reported Caucasian donors. The study aimed to test whether cataloging public T cell receptors could reveal signatures of past pathogen exposure. The T cell repertoires of some 700 subjects were profiled by immunosequencing and related to cytomegalovirus serostatus. Besides the first cohort of roughly 660 subjects, a separate validation cohort made up of 95 to 150 different subjects was used. To predict cytomegalovirus infection status, the study combined high-throughput TCR immunosequencing, statistical association of individual TCRs with disease status, and machine learning. A later analysis re-examined previously published TCR beta repertoires from just over 650 donors and added high-resolution HLA genotyping to investigate patterns of TCR occurrence. In the later analysis, no new phenotypic data were used to find candidate immune exposures; instead, reliance was placed on TCR beta sequences and their occurrence across donors. An earlier analysis of some 500 of the donors used high-throughput TCR beta sequencing to judge whether each TCR beta V gene segment behaved as functional or pseudogenic. Donor age, sex, ethnicity and CMV serostatus were compiled alongside the repertoire data. In a later genetic analysis, genome-wide SNP genotypes for about 55% of the roughly 670 donors were used, and that subset was treated as a discovery cohort. All discovery cohort repertoires had been generated using a single sequencing platform. Both class I and class II loci were covered by HLA typing, at four-digit resolution. The number of donors typed differed by locus, with roughly 620-630 for A, B, C, DRB1 and DQB1, roughly 520 for DQA1, under 610 for DPA1, and approximately 470 for DPB1. About five DR-DQ haplotypes were treated as single units for association and clustering because of strong linkage in the cohort. Among 300 to 500 genotyped donors of the cohort, an average of approximately 200,000 unique TCR beta nucleotide sequences was sequenced per donor, of which roughly 17% were non-productive. Overall study outcomes, separate from this receptor: Compared with the roughly 670-donor mean, donors in an Asian-associated ancestry cluster had fewer N-insertions in productive TCRs, according to a later genetic analysis. Because counts were too low, about 15 rarely observed V segments, including chromosome 9 orphons, were left out of the earlier analysis of 587 of the donors. An earlier analysis of approximately 570 of the donors showed that most TCR beta V segments appeared in productive rearrangements either about 87% or about 30% of the time, which broadly matched IMGT annotations. A cluster of highly shared sequence variants was judged likely to represent a technical artifact of the sequencing pipeline. Most TCR sequences were seen in very few donors, while some public TCRs were found in many individuals. A later analysis found that most CMV-associated TCR beta chains appeared HLA-restricted, with HLA associations seemingly driven largely by CMV exposure. A further reported finding was that TCR beta sequences accurately predicted the HLA-A and HLA-B alleles for most subjects in the first cohort. According to a later analysis, TCR association rates differed among HLA loci, with DRB1 alleles showing the most associated TCRs and HLA-C alleles showing the fewest. An association between a missense DCLRE1C variant and V-gene and J-gene trimming of TCR beta chains was found in a later genetic analysis and replicated in an independent cohort. According to the authors, the approach could potentially be generalized to other disease states and immunological phenotypes. When HLA alleles, especially DR and DQ, strongly co-occurred, TCR associations were difficult to assign to individual alleles. The classifier was reported to diagnose cytomegalovirus status with high specificity and sensitivity in both the original and validation cohorts. This cohort had only TCR beta chains sequenced, and the lack of alpha or paired-chain data limited which features could be detected. In a later analysis, several top co-occurrence clusters were reported to appear linked to parvovirus B19, influenza, CMV and Epstein-Barr virus. At a false discovery rate of 0.05, a later analysis linked around 17,000 TCR beta sequences to specific HLA alleles. Linkage disequilibrium might explain the correlated functional status among segregating V segments, but an unknown experimental factor could not be ruled out. The study gave a list of 150 to 200 TCR beta chains associated with cytomegalovirus. CMV serostatus was the only immune exposure information available for the cohort. Compared with equally common non-associated chains, HLA-associated TCR beta chains in a later analysis were more clonally expanded and had lower generation probabilities. Because some donors lacked HLA typing at each locus, the association tests relied only on the typed subset. The presence/absence analyses assumed that sequencing depth was roughly uniform across donors, and that assumption may not be true. A few of the identified cytomegalovirus-associated TCR beta chains were confirmed in vitro to be specific for cytomegalovirus antigens.

For this clone: The antigen it recognizes is unknown. Base qualities are not provided; no much larger clone lies one nucleotide away.

The cohort was made up of approximately 670 healthy bone marrow donors. At the time of sampling, all cohort members were nominally healthy, though unrecorded immune exposures were likely present. The donor was CMV seropositive and was included in the group of around 300 seropositive cohort members. A peripheral blood sample was collected from each donor, and TCR beta sequencing was performed on peripheral blood mononuclear cells. The Qiagen DNeasy Blood Extraction Kit was used to extract genomic DNA from the blood cell samples. The library was obtained by the immunoSEQ multiplex PCR assay. For the multiplex PCR, a mixture combining 60 forward primers for TCR Vbeta segments and 13 reverse primers for TCR Jbeta segments was used. The CDR3 region of rearranged TCR beta genes was amplified from genomic DNA with a multiplex PCR assay. On the Illumina HiSeq System, the amplified TCR beta libraries were sequenced as 87-base-pair reads. Concerning the study's data processing: A later analysis counted tens of millions of unique TCR beta chains across the 550 to 800 repertoires, and around 12 million of these chains were shared by at least two donors. Raw reads were error-corrected and collapsed into unique sequences by a nearest-neighbor algorithm in which closely related sequences were merged to remove PCR and sequencing errors. V, D and J gene segments were assigned by aligning CDR3 sequences to IMGT reference sequences. For a sequence to be retained, at least a six-nucleotide match to both a V gene segment and a J gene segment was required. A rearrangement was called productive if the CDR3 had no stop codons and remained in frame with V and J, and every other rearrangement was called non-productive. CDR3 was defined by IMGT convention, running from the second conserved V-encoded cysteine to the conserved J-encoded phenylalanine. The earlier analysis of some 550 of the donors excluded any sequence lacking an unambiguous match to a single V gene segment. In an earlier analysis of several hundred of the donors, V segments were called functional above 56.7% productive rearrangements and were called segregating when the between-donor standard deviation exceeded 5%. A statistical classification framework was built for diagnosing cytomegalovirus status from the catalog of TCR beta chain sequences. In a later analysis, V and J genes were assigned by comparing TCR nucleotide sequences against IMGT/GENE-DB human TR gene sequences. In a later analysis, CDR3 sequences and most-parsimonious VDJ recombination scenarios were assigned using the TCRdist pipeline. In a later analysis, each TCR beta chain was defined by its CDR3 amino acid sequence together with its V-gene family, and reads lacking a unique V-gene family were excluded. In a later analysis, some 600 highly shared, low-generation-probability nucleotide sequences were removed to address suspected cross-contamination and a sequencing artifact. For each public chain, a later analysis derived a clonal expansion index from normalized ranks of inferred template counts within each repertoire. In a later analysis, generation probabilities were computed using a VDJ recombination model fitted to out-of-frame rearrangements, and the results were checked against IGoR. A later analysis scored TCR-TCR, TCR-HLA and TCR-CMV co-occurrence with hypergeometric tests, applying a repertoire-size bias correction to TCR pairs. A later analysis estimated false discovery rates by permuting HLA or CMV assignments 20 times. In a later analysis, co-occurring TCRs were grouped using DBSCAN, with TCRdist sequence similarity added in when clustering inside HLA-allele-positive subsets. Co-occurrence clustering excluded repertoires with fewer than 30,000 or more than 120,000 public chains, plus five with anomalous nucleotide sharing. The clones in this table, taken by TCRdb from immuneACCESS, are in-frame only. Not every clone is retained; where verified, under half of the shortfall comes from an unresolved V gene, and the cause of the rest is unknown. V and J calls and clone size are given by that table; D and trimming were obtained from the DNA. Across this sample there are about 120,000 clones, with roughly four fifths seen only once. 15% to 20% of the sample goes to the ten largest clones.

The receptor was derived from a man aged 50-59 years in good health and CMV-seropositive. The sequenced sample was PBMCs.

At the DNA level, the sequence is TGTGCCAGTAGTATCCGGCGGACAGTCTCCTACGAGCAGTACTTC. This yields the protein CASSIRRTVSYEQYF. The chain employs TRBV19 and TRBJ2-7; 6 matching bases give a weak D call of TRBD1. The germline V gene encodes CDR1 LNHDA and CDR2 SQIVND (reference sequence). The CDR3 runs 15 amino acids, cysteine and phenylalanine included. Just CDR3 DNA is preserved here, 45 bases in frame from base 1. V drops 3 bases and J drops 0 bases, leaving 12 bases in between. With the rest looked up from the reference TRBV19 and TRBJ2-7 genes rather than sequenced, the full variable domain is DGGITQSPKYLFRKEGQNVTLSCEQNLNHDAMYWYRQDPGQGLRLIYYSQIVNDFQKGDIAEGYSVSREKKESFPLTVTSAQKNPTAFYLCASSIRRTVSYEQYFGPGTRLTVT.